These 18 T cell receptor beta chains share one sample of origin, sequenced in a study of blood T cell repertoires in COVID-19. Using immunoSEQ multiplex PCR, the repertoire was profiled, and TCRdb retains in-frame clones only, with some absent. The sample lists 250,000 to 300,000 clones; around 84% were seen once. The sample comprised PBMCs or T cells enriched from blood (not recorded which). The source is a man aged 40-50 years who had been exposed to COVID-19.

This clone was found a few times. This chain uses TRBV7-9 with TRBJ2-1; D not resolved. V lost 8 bases and J 4 bases, leaving 12 bases between the germline ends. In germline, CDR1 is SEHNR, CDR2 FQNEAQ (reference sequence). CDR3 length: 13 residues. The CDR3 is CASSTEPYNEQFF. CDR3 in DNA: TGTGCCAGCTCTACCGAGCCATACAATGAGCAGTTCTTC.

The rearrangement uses TRBV5-6 and TRBJ2-3; 8 bases are shared with TRBD2. Germline-derived CDR1 and CDR2 are SGHDT and YYEEEE. This CDR3 spans 17 amino acids. The junction had 13 bases not matched to a gene; V was cut back by 4 bases and J by 3 bases. The CDR3 bases are TGTGCCAGCAGCCAAGGGGGGACTAGGGCTCGAACAGATACGCAGTATTTT. It yields the protein CASSQGGTRARTDTQYF. Supplemented by reference TRBV5-6 and TRBJ2-3, the full variable domain reads DAGVTQSPTHLIKTRGQQVTLRCSPKSGHDTVSWYQQALGQGPQFIFQYYEEEERQRGNFPDRFSGHQFPNYSSELNVNALLLGDSALYLCASSQGGTRARTDTQYFGPGTRLTVL.

CDR3 DNA: TGTGCCAGCAGTTACTCGGTACGAGGAGAGACCCAGTACTTC. Protein sequence: CASSYSVRGETQYF. This chain links TRBV6-6 with TRBJ2-5, with D unresolved. The CDR3 length is 14 residues. Germline V gives CDR1 MNHNY, CDR2 SVGAGI (reference sequence). The V end was cut by 0 bases, the J end by 4 bases, with 9 bases between.

The CDR3 protein is CASSSPGSSYNSPLHF. Written as DNA, the CDR3 is TGTGCCAGCAGCTCACCGGGAAGCTCCTATAATTCACCCCTCCACTTT. The chain links TRBV5-6 to TRBJ1-6; D gene ambiguous. This CDR3 has 16 residues. V was cut by 3 bases and J by 0 bases, with 10 bases left in between. Germline loops: CDR1 SGHDT, CDR2 YYEEEE.

This clone has a single count. This chain joins TRBV27 and TRBJ2-5, with TRBD2 identical over 8 bases. Trimming took 7 bases from V and 5 from J; bases not matched to a gene: 12. CDR3 length: 15 residues. Germline V CDR1 and CDR2: MNHEY, SMNVEV (reference sequence). The CDR3 sequence: CASTETREAGETQYF. DNA of the CDR3: TGTGCCAGCACCGAGACGCGGGAGGCGGGGGAGACCCAGTACTTC.

CDR3 bases: TGTGCCAGCTCACCACCGGGACAAACTGAAGCTTTCTTT. As protein: CASSPPGQTEAFF. The genes are TRBV18 and TRBJ1-1, with D perhaps TRBD1 (6 bases). CDR3 length: 13 amino acids. V lost 0 bases to trimming and J lost 5 bases, with 7 bases between them. CDR1 KGHSH and CDR2 LQKENI come from the germline V gene.

The chain combines TRBV6-5 with TRBJ1-2; D is undetermined. This CDR3 is built from 13 residues. The V end was cut by 1 base, the J end by 8 bases, with 11 bases between. Germline CDR1 MNHEY, CDR2 SVGAGI. The CDR3 is CASSYLGGGGYTF. CDR3 bases: TGTGCCAGCAGTTACTTGGGAGGTGGCGGCTACACCTTC.

This clone has just a few counts. The chain combines TRBV7-9 with TRBJ1-2; 9 bases are shared with TRBD1. CDR1 and CDR2 from the germline V gene are SEHNR and FQNEAQ (reference sequence). The CDR3 spans 17 residues. The J segment lost 7 bases and the V segment lost 4 bases, leaving 16 bases of the junction unmatched. The CDR3 nucleotides are TGTGCCAGCAGCTATTTTCCTCGGGACAGGGTTTCGCGTGGCTACACCTTC. It yields the protein CASSYFPRDRVSRGYTF.

J is TRBJ2-5 and V is TRBV3-1 (or the pseudogene TRBV3-2); 9 nucleotides agree with TRBD2. Germline V lookup: CDR1 LGHDT, CDR2 YNNKEL (reference sequence). This CDR3 contains 15 residues. J gave up 4 bases and V 5 bases, and 8 bases lay outside the gene matches. CDR3 in amino acids: CASSYQAGGLETQYF. CDR3 nucleotides: TGTGCCAGCAGCTACCAAGCGGGAGGCTTAGAGACCCAGTACTTC.

This clone was detected only once. This chain joins TRBV14 and TRBJ1-2, with a weak D call TRBD1 (5 bases). Germline CDR1 is SGHDN and CDR2 is FVKESK. This CDR3 has 13 residues. Deletions cut 4 bases from V and 5 bases from J, with 11 bases between. CDR3 region: CASSLGGVYGYTF. The DNA for the CDR3 is TGTGCCAGCAGCCTGGGGGGGGTTTATGGCTACACCTTC.

V gene TRBV5-4 combines with J gene TRBJ2-5; D is ambiguous. This CDR3 contains 13 residues. The germline V gene has CDR1 SGHNT and CDR2 YYREEE (reference sequence). V dropped 4 bases and J dropped 0 bases, with 7 bases sitting between them. The CDR3 bases are TGTGCCAGCAGCAAGGAGTACCAAGAGACCCAGTACTTC. Translation gives CASSKEYQETQYF.

This sequence joins TRBV18 and TRBJ2-1, with 9 bases lining up with TRBD1. The length of the CDR3 is 17 residues. V dropped 6 bases and J dropped 0; count of bases not matched to a gene: 9. Germline V gene lookup returns CDR1 KGHSH and CDR2 LQKENI. The CDR3 DNA reads as TGTGCCAGCTCCCGGCCGGGACAGGGCCGCTCCTACAATGAGCAGTTCTTC. The encoded protein is CASSRPGQGRSYNEQFF. Full variable domain (outside the CDR3, taken from reference TRBV18 and TRBJ2-1): NAGVMQNPRHLVRRRGQEARLRCSPMKGHSHVYWYRQLPEEGLKFMVYLQKENIIDESGMPKERFSAEFPKEGPSILRIQQVVRGDSAAYFCASSRPGQGRSYNEQFFGPGTRLTVL.

This clone was detected only a few times. The chain combines TRBV5-6 with TRBJ2-1; no definite D call. The germline V gene encodes CDR1 SGHDT and CDR2 YYEEEE. The V end was cut by 4 bases, the J end by 9 bases, with 8 bases between. The CDR3 is 11 residues long. The CDR3 sequence is CASSRIREQFF. CDR3 nucleotide sequence: TGTGCCAGCAGCCGTATCCGTGAGCAGTTCTTC.

The chain couples TRBV7-2 to TRBJ2-7, with 8 bases matching TRBD2. The CDR3 sequence is 17 residues long. With 5 bases clipped from V and 0 bases from J, the junction kept 12 bases outside the gene matches. Germline CDR1 SGHTA, CDR2 FQGNSA. In DNA form, the CDR3 reads TGTGCCAGCAGCCCCCTGAGACGACTAGCGAGCTCCTACGAGCAGTACTTC. This sequence encodes CASSPLRRLASSYEQYF.

This clone came up once. This sequence joins TRBV24-1 and TRBJ1-2; no clear D gene. The V end was cut by 5 bases, the J end by 7 bases, with 10 bases between. Germline loops: CDR1 KGHDR, CDR2 SFDVKD. CDR3 length: 12 amino acids. DNA for the CDR3: TGTGCCACCAGTGTTCCTGGAGGTGGCTACACCTTC. Translation gives CATSVPGGGYTF.

The rearrangement links TRBV29-1 to TRBJ2-7; the match to TRBD1 covers 7 bases. Germline V gene sequence: CDR1 SQVTM, CDR2 ANQGSEA. CDR3 length: 15 amino acids. The V and J ends lost 6 bases and 2 bases, in that order; junction bases with no gene match: 13. The CDR3 sequence: CSVVPARGSPYEQYF. The CDR3 DNA reads TGCAGCGTCGTACCAGCCAGGGGGAGTCCCTACGAGCAGTACTTC.

The chain uses TRBV6-1 and TRBJ2-7; TRBD1 might be the D (7 bases). Trimming pared 3 bases from V and 4 bases from J, leaving 13 bases between. Per the germline V gene, CDR1 is MNHNS and CDR2 is SASEGT. This CDR3 is built from 14 residues. DNA for the CDR3: TGTGCCAGCAGTGATCAGGGGGGAAGTTACGAGCAGTACTTC. This sequence encodes CASSDQGGSYEQYF.

This chain joins TRBV5-1 and TRBJ2-7; D gene uncertain. The CDR3 covers 15 residues. Germline-derived CDR1 and CDR2 are SGHRS and YFSETQ. Trimming shortened V by 0 bases and J by 3 bases, and 13 bases separated the two germline ends. CDR3 in amino acids: CASSLVSQNGYEQYF. DNA for the CDR3: TGCGCCAGCAGCTTGGTAAGCCAAAATGGCTACGAGCAGTACTTC.